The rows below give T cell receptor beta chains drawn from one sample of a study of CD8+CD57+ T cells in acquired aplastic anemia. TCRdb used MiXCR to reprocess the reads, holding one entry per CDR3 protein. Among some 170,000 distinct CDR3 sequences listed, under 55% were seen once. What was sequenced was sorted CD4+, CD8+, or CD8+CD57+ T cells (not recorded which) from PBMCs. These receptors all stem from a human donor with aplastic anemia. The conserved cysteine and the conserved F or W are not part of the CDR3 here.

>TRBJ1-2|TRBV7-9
ASSQQGATNYGYT
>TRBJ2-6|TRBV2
ASSMIRTGRGANVLT
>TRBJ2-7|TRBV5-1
ASRRSGQTFDEQY
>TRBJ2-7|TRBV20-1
SAVQGAGEQY
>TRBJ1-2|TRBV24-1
ATSDFSGSGYT
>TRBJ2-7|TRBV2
ASRVEGPREQY
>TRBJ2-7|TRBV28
ASINGGDYEQY
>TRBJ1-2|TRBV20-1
SPLPRNRGQVDYGYT
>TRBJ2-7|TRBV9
ASTPRTGDGAYEQY
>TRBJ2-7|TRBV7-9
ASVSGFSSYEQY
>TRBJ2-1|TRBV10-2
ASSDGRQGLYNEQF
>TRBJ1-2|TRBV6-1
ASSPRTGGVSYT
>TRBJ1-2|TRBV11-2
ASSLVQGAYGYT
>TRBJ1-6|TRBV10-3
ASSELEMLRALH
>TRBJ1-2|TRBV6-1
ASRARNYGYT
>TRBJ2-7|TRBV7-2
ASNIQGGGYEQY
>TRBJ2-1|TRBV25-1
ASRGVSSYNEQF
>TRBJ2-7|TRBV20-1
SATRPELKDPYEQY
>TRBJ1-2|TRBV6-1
ASSPRRTGDYGYT
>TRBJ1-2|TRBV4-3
ASSQSTEANYGYT
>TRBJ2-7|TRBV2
ASSGRGGRVSSYEQY
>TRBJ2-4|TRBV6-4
ASNELSGGAFAKNIQY
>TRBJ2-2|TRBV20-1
SAGQGSGELF
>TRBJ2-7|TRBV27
ASSLSVLTGQNYEQY
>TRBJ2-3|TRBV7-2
ASSPTTSHTDTQY
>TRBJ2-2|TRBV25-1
ASRPTANTGELF
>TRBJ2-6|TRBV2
ASKVTGVTEA
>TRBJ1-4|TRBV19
ASRGHGEEKLF
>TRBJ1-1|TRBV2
ASSEALRGIEAF
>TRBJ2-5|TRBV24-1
ATSDSGDGQTQY
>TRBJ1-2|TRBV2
ASSDQGTLRGYT
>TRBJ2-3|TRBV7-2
ASSSSPRDTQY
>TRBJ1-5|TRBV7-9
ASSLGYQPQH
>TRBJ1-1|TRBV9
ASQGPNTEAF
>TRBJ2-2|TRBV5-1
ASSYSPGQLTGELF
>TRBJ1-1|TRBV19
ASSKTGGITSEAF
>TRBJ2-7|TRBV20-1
SAGTAEQY
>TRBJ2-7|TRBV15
ATKPGQGAWDEQY
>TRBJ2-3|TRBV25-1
ASTPGGVGTDTQY
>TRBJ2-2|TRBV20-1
SARVLAGELF
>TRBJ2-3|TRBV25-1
ASSDEGGGTDTQY
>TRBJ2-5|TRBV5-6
ASSWRTAPRETQY
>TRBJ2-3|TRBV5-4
ASSSGRAPSTDTQY
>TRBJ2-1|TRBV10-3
ATGLGGGGDEQF
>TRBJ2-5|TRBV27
ASSLQGVGTQY
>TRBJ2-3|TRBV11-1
ASSLAPGLAGGRDTQY
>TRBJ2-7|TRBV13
ASSEGGGAFEQY
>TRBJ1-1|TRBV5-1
ASSFRDVMNTEAF
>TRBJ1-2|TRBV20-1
SARPGRAGVGYT
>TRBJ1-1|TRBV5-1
ASSFQGAFWTEAF
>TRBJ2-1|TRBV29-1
SVSPSQGLAGGPGSF
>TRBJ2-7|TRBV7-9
ASSLSLDEQY
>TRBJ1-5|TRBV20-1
SASAPVGNQPQH
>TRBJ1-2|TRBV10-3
AIGDREYGYT
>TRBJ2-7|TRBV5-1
ASSLARGLYEQY
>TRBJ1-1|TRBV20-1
SARADLNTEAF
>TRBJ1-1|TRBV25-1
ASSEWAGAEAF
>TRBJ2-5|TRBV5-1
ASSRSGSKETQY
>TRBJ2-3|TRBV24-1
ATSEQGAGDTQY